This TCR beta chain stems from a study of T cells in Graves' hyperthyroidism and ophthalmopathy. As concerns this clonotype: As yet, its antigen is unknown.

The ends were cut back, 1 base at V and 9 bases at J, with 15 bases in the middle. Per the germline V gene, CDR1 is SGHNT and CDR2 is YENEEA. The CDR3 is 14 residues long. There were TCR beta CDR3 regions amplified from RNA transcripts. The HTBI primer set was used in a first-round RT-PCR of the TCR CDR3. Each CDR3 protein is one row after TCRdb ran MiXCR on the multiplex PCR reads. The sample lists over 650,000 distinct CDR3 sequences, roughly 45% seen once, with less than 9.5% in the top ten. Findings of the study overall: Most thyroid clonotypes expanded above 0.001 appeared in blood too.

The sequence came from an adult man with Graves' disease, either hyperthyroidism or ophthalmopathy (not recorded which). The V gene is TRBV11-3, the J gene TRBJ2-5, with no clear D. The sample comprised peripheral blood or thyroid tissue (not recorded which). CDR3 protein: CASSLGVPTQPQYF. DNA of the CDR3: TGTGCCAGCAGCTTAGGGGTCCCCACCCAGCCCCAGTACTTC.